This T cell receptor (beta chain) was sequenced in a study of cytomegalovirus exposure and HLA in healthy donors. General study results and limits: The investigators catalogued under 200 TCR beta chains as cytomegalovirus-associated. Cytomegalovirus status was reportedly diagnosed by the classifier with high sensitivity and specificity. Most TCR sequences were seen very rarely across donors, but some public TCRs occurred in many.

V was clipped by 1 base and J by 8 bases; unmatched bases: 14. Germline CDR1 and CDR2: LGHNA and YNFKEQ. The CDR3 has 18 amino acids. Some clones are missing from TCRdb's copy, which holds only in-frame ones; the method was immunoSEQ multiplex PCR. Counted here are more than 110,000 clones, less than 95% occurring once; the ten biggest clones make up 1.5% to 2%. For this clone: Its antigen is not identified.

The sequenced sample consisted of PBMCs. V and J are TRBV4-2 and TRBJ2-2; 9 positions match TRBD2. The TCR comes from a man aged 18-30 years in good health and CMV-seropositive. CDR3 nucleotides: TGTGCCAGCAGCCAAGGGCCCCTCGCGGGAGGGCTACGTGGGGAGCTGTTTTTT. Its translation is CASSQGPLAGGLRGELFF.